Below are 4 T cell receptor beta chains sequenced from a single sample in a study of molecular identifiers for immune sequencing clone quantification. Each CDR3 protein gets one entry after TCRdb re-called the PCR reads with MiXCR. The sample lists around 470,000 distinct CDR3 sequences; about 26% were seen once. Specimen: naive CD8+ T cells from blood, with Jurkat cell RNA spiked in. Subset here: FACS-sorted CD8+CD4-CCR7+CD45RA+ naive T cells. These receptors came from a human donor in good health. Some libraries in this study had Jurkat cell RNA spiked in.

J is TRBJ2-5 and V is TRBV27; no definite D call. This CDR3 comprises 13 residues. The ends were cut back, 6 bases at V and 0 bases at J, with 8 bases in the middle. Germline CDR1 is MNHEY and CDR2 is SMNVEV (reference sequence). The CDR3 bases are TGTGCCAGCAGCCCGATTAACCAAGAGACCCAGTACTTC. This translates into CASSPINQETQYF.

This clonotype came up a few times. The chain carries TRBV9 and TRBJ2-3; D is possibly TRBD2 (6 bases). The germline CDR1 and CDR2 sequences are SGDLS and YYNGEE. This CDR3 contains 14 residues. Trimming took 6 bases from V and 3 from J, leaving 14 bases between them. The CDR3 sequence: CASTGDFSTDTQYF. The CDR3 coding sequence is TGTGCCAGCACGGGGGACTTCTCTACAGATACGCAGTATTTT.

The rearrangement joins TRBV4-3 to TRBJ2-3; TRBD2 matches at 9 bases. This CDR3 spans 15 amino acids. V shed 4 bases and J 1 base; nucleotides not matched to a gene: 3. Per germline, CDR1 LGHNA and CDR2 YSLEER. The CDR3, as DNA: TGCGCCAGCAGCCCCTCTAGCGGGGGCACAGATACGCAGTATTTT. Its protein product is CASSPSSGGTDTQYF.

As to this clonotype: This may be a read error: a much more frequent sequence differs by one nucleotide. The chain couples TRBV27 to TRBJ2-7, with D possibly being TRBD2 (5 bases). This CDR3 spans 13 amino acids. Trimming left V 7 bases short and J 1 base short, with 11 bases between. From germline, CDR1 is MNHEY and CDR2 SMNVEV (reference sequence). CDR3: CASIATGSYEQYF. CDR3 bases: TGTGCCAGCATCGCCACGGGGTCCTACGAGCAGTACTTC.